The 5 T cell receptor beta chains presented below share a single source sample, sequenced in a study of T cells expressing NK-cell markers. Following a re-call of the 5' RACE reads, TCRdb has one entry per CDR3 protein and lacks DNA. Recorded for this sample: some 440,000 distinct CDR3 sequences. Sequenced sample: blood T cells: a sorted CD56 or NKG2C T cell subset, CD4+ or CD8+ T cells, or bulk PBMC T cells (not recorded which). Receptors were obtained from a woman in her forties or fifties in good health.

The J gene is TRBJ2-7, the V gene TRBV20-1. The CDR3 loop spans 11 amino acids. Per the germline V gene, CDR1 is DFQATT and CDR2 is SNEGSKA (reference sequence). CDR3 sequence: CSALGFDEQYF.

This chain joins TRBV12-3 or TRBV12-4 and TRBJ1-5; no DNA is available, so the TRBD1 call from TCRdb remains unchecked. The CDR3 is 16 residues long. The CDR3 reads CASSSGTYYSNQPQHF.

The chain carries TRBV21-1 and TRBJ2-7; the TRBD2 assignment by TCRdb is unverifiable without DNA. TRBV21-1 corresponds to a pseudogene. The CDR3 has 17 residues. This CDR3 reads CASSKAGGLAGAYEQYF.

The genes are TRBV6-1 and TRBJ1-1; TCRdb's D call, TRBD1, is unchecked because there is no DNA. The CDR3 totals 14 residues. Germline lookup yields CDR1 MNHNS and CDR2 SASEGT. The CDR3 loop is CAATDWGGATEAFF.

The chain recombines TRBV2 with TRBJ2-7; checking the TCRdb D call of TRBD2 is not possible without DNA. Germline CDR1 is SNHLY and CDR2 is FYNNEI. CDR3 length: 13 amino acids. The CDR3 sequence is CASSRGNYHEQYF.